This TCR beta chain was identified in a study of blood T cell repertoires in COVID-19. Generated by immunoSEQ multiplex PCR, the TCRdb table keeps only in-frame clones and is missing some. The table shows a few hundred thousand clones, with roughly 90% occurring only once. This CDR3 contains 14 residues. CDR1 is SGHTA, CDR2 FQGNSA, per germline. The V and J ends lost 5 bases and 0 bases respectively, with 11 bases between them. Cohort assignment relied on participant-reported clinical history. Symptom resolution, clearance, or two negative PCRs marked donors in Cohort 3 as recovered. This sequence originates from a woman aged 40 to 49 who had recovered from COVID-19. The chain links TRBV7-2 to TRBJ2-7, with D possibly being TRBD2 (5 bases). The sample taken for sequencing was PBMCs or T cells enriched from blood (not recorded which). The CDR3 region has the DNA TGTGCCAGCAGCCAAGACTATAGCTCCTACGAGCAGTACTTC. It is translated as CASSQDYSSYEQYF.